This TCR beta chain was profiled in a study of OX40 agonist ivuxolimab in advanced cancers. Whole-study context: Patients received ivuxolimab, an agonistic anti-OX40 (CD134) antibody.

This clone is a singleton in its sample. Only in-frame clones appear in the TCRdb table, and some are missing; sequencing was by immunoSEQ multiplex PCR. The sample records 55,000 to 60,000 clones, nearly 95% being singletons. Germline V gene sequence: CDR1 SNHLY, CDR2 FYNNEI. The CDR3 totals 13 residues. This clonotype was sampled from an adult with an advanced solid tumor such as melanoma, head and neck, liver or kidney cancer. The sequencing here drew on CD4+ or CD8+ T cells sorted from blood, taken in a trial of the OX40 agonist ivuxolimab. The V call is TRBV2, the J call TRBJ2-7; 7 bases match TRBD2. The CDR3 region is CVLGTSDSYEQYF. CDR3 DNA: TGTGTTCTGGGTACTAGCGACTCCTACGAGCAGTACTTC.